The rows below give T cell receptor beta chains drawn from one sample of a study of T-cell memory formation after mild COVID-19. One entry per CDR3 protein, called by TCRdb with MiXCR from the 5' RACE reads. The table has nearly 200,000 distinct CDR3 sequences, about 16% seen once. Sequences were obtained from PBMCs or a T cell subset sorted from them (not recorded which). These receptors came from an adult woman who had mild COVID-19 (a few samples of this study predate the infection). Cell type and time point are not known. The CDR3 runs from the conserved cysteine through the conserved F or W. The D gene is left open where the match is weak. The listing skips clone size in some rows; elsewhere it reads once, few, many or a size class.

D gene	V gene	clone size	J gene	CDR3 protein	CDR3 DNA
-	TRBV9	few	TRBJ2-1	CASSVAGGGYRNEQFF	TGTGCCAGCAGCGTAGCAGGCGGGGGCTACCGGAATGAGCAGTTCTTC
-	TRBV5-1	-	TRBJ1-3	CASTQTGAGNTIYF	TGCGCCAGCACCCAGACAGGAGCTGGAAACACCATATATTTT
-	TRBV15	few	TRBJ2-5	CATSRGDFQETQYF	TGTGCCACCAGCAGAGGAGACTTCCAAGAGACCCAGTACTTC
-	TRBV30	once	TRBJ1-2	CAWSAQRNYGYTF	TGTGCCTGGAGTGCCCAGAGAAACTATGGCTACACCTTC
-	TRBV20-1	few	TRBJ2-7	CSARAKQDNYEQYF	TGCAGTGCTAGAGCTAAACAGGACAACTACGAGCAGTACTTC
TRBD2	TRBV5-1	few	TRBJ2-3	CASRSGRPTDTQYF	TGCGCCAGCAGAAGCGGGAGACCCACAGATACGCAGTATTTT
-	TRBV3-1	-	TRBJ2-7	CASSQGRGLEQYF	TGTGCCAGCAGCCAAGGTCGTGGCCTGGAGCAGTACTTC
-	TRBV24-1	few	TRBJ2-3	CATSDPIVSTQYF	TGTGCCACCAGTGACCCCATCGTCTCTACGCAGTATTTT
-	TRBV6-2/TRBV6-3	-	TRBJ2-5	CDSSQGGTQYF	TGTGACAGCAGCCAAGGGGGGACCCAGTACTTC
-	TRBV20-1	-	TRBJ2-6	CSASLGSSGANVLTF	TGCAGTGCTAGTTTGGGGAGCTCTGGGGCCAACGTCCTGACTTTC
TRBD1	TRBV7-9	-	TRBJ1-1	CASSLVQGRDSEAFF	TGTGCCAGCAGCCTCGTACAGGGGAGGGATAGTGAAGCTTTCTTT
TRBD1	TRBV5-5	few	TRBJ2-6	CASRGQAGANVLTF	TGTGCCAGCAGAGGACAGGCCGGGGCCAACGTCCTGACTTTC
-	TRBV20-1	-	TRBJ1-1	CSARAVRHGEAFF	TGCAGTGCTAGAGCTGTGAGACACGGTGAAGCTTTCTTT
TRBD1	TRBV12-3/TRBV12-4	-	TRBJ2-7	CASSLRDRVYEQYF	TGTGCCAGCAGCCTCCGGGACAGGGTCTACGAGCAGTACTTC
-	TRBV6-2/TRBV6-3	-	TRBJ2-5	CASTSPGPKYF	TGTGCCAGCACCTCTCCGGGTCCCAAGTACTTC
TRBD1	TRBV20-1	-	TRBJ2-1	CSASAPRDREKITGRREQFF	TGCAGTGCTAGTGCCCCCCGGGACAGGGAAAAGATAACGGGAAGACGTGAGCAGTTCTTC
TRBD2	TRBV7-2	-	TRBJ2-7	CASSLELAGAYEQYF	TGTGCCAGCAGCTTAGAACTAGCGGGGGCCTACGAGCAGTACTTC
TRBD1	TRBV29-1	few	TRBJ1-1	CSHTWGTGASAFF	TGCAGCCACACCTGGGGGACAGGGGCTTCAGCTTTCTTT
-	TRBV5-5	few	TRBJ1-1	CASSFARYTEAFF	TGTGCCAGCAGCTTTGCCAGGTACACTGAAGCTTTCTTT
-	TRBV7-2	few	TRBJ2-3	CASSLQSSTDTQYF	TGTGCCAGCAGCTTACAGTCTAGCACAGATACGCAGTATTTT
TRBD1	TRBV20-1	few	TRBJ1-1	CSARDPPGGAFF	TGCAGTGCTAGAGATCCCCCAGGGGGGGCTTTCTTT
TRBD1	TRBV11-3	many	TRBJ1-1	CASSAGQPAEAFF	TGTGCCAGCAGCGCGGGACAGCCGGCCGAAGCTTTCTTT
-	TRBV30	-	TRBJ1-2	CAWSRQGFLYGYTF	TGTGCCTGGAGTAGGCAGGGCTTCCTCTATGGCTACACCTTC
-	TRBV7-9	-	TRBJ1-2	CASSSSPGLAVGYTF	TGTGCCAGCAGCTCCTCTCCCGGTCTGGCGGTGGGCTACACCTTC
TRBD1	TRBV10-3	few	TRBJ2-7	CAISSTGAYEQYF	TGTGCCATCAGCTCGACAGGGGCCTACGAGCAGTACTTC
-	TRBV12-3/TRBV12-4	many	TRBJ2-7	CASSSIYEQYF	TGTGCCAGCAGTTCCATATACGAGCAGTACTTC
TRBD2	TRBV3-1	few	TRBJ2-7	CASSPRLAGGPGEQYF	TGTGCCAGCAGCCCTAGACTAGCGGGAGGCCCGGGGGAGCAGTACTTC
TRBD1	TRBV30	few	TRBJ1-5	CAWSPGTGGNQPQHF	TGTGCCTGGAGTCCTGGGACAGGAGGTAATCAGCCCCAGCATTTT
-	TRBV6-5	-	TRBJ2-7	CASSYEGGNSYEQYF	TGTGCCAGCAGTTACGAGGGGGGCAACTCCTACGAGCAGTACTTC
-	TRBV20-1	-	TRBJ2-5	CSARWAGRQETQYF	TGCAGTGCTAGGTGGGCGGGGCGACAAGAGACCCAGTACTTC
TRBD1	TRBV15	few	TRBJ2-5	CATSRDGQGLETQYF	TGTGCCACCAGCAGAGATGGACAGGGGCTAGAGACCCAGTACTTC
-	TRBV30	few	TRBJ2-1	CAWIGVGAGFF	TGTGCCTGGATAGGGGTAGGGGCGGGTTTCTTC
-	TRBV9	-	TRBJ2-7	CASSTQGSGYEQYF	TGTGCCAGCAGCACACAGGGGAGCGGGTACGAGCAGTACTTC
-	TRBV29-1	few	TRBJ2-5	CSVLGLAETQYF	TGCAGCGTTCTGGGACTCGCGGAGACCCAGTACTTC
-	TRBV5-1	few	TRBJ1-1	CASSLGQGMGGTEAFF	TGCGCCAGCAGCTTGGGGCAGGGAATGGGGGGCACTGAAGCTTTCTTT
TRBD1	TRBV30	-	TRBJ1-1	CAWSVGGTGINEAFF	TGTGCCTGGAGTGTAGGCGGGACAGGGATAAATGAAGCTTTCTTT
TRBD2	TRBV29-1	-	TRBJ2-1	CSARPGLAGNEQFF	TGCAGCGCCCGACCGGGACTAGCGGGCAATGAGCAGTTCTTC
-	TRBV29-1	-	TRBJ1-2	CSVGTDYGYTF	TGCAGCGTTGGGACTGATTATGGCTACACCTTC
TRBD2	TRBV24-1	-	TRBJ2-1	CATSDFTPQGLGFF	TGTGCCACCAGTGATTTTACCCCACAGGGACTAGGGTTCTTC
TRBD2	TRBV15	-	TRBJ2-5	CATSRLGVASGSQTQYF	TGTGCCACCAGCAGACTCGGAGTGGCTAGCGGGAGTCAGACCCAGTACTTC
TRBD1	TRBV7-2	few	TRBJ2-1	CASSRTRDRGTNEQFF	TGTGCCAGCAGCCGGACACGGGACAGGGGGACCAATGAGCAGTTCTTC
-	TRBV6-6	-	TRBJ2-3	CASSYGHGGHTQYF	TGTGCCAGCAGTTATGGGCACGGGGGGCATACGCAGTATTTT
TRBD1	TRBV7-3	-	TRBJ2-5	CASSLTGGGAETQYF	TGTGCCAGCAGCTTAACAGGGGGCGGCGCGGAGACCCAGTACTTC
-	TRBV18	-	TRBJ2-2	CASSPRDTTNTGELFF	TGTGCCAGCTCACCTCGGGACACAACGAACACCGGGGAGCTGTTTTTT
TRBD2	TRBV10-2	-	TRBJ2-3	CASRSGGISTDTQYF	TGCGCCAGCAGGAGCGGGGGGATTAGCACAGATACGCAGTATTTT
TRBD1	TRBV12-3/TRBV12-4	many	TRBJ2-7	CASSPRQGEGAYEQYF	TGTGCCAGCAGCCCTCGACAGGGCGAGGGTGCCTACGAGCAGTACTTC
-	TRBV3-2	-	TRBJ1-3	CASSQESRASSGNTIYF	TGTGCCAGCAGCCAAGAGAGTAGAGCTAGCTCTGGAAACACCATATATTTT
-	TRBV7-9	-	TRBJ2-2	CASSLERRTGELFF	TGTGCCAGCAGCTTAGAGCGCAGGACCGGGGAGCTGTTTTTT
-	TRBV5-1	few	TRBJ2-1	CASHEGYSYNEQFF	TGCGCCAGCCATGAGGGATACTCCTACAATGAGCAGTTCTTC
-	TRBV9	-	TRBJ2-1	CASSVSGDNEQFF	TGTGCCAGCAGCGTAAGTGGAGACAATGAGCAGTTCTTC
-	TRBV7-8	-	TRBJ2-1	CASSLVGNRGDEQFF	TGTGCCAGCAGCTTAGTTGGGAATCGAGGGGATGAGCAGTTCTTC
-	TRBV3-1	few	TRBJ2-3	CASSQDSRGTQYF	TGTGCCAGCAGCCAAGATTCGCGGGGTACGCAGTATTTT
-	TRBV24-1	-	TRBJ2-7	CATSEGDEQYF	TGTGCCACCAGTGAGGGAGACGAGCAGTACTTC
TRBD1	TRBV7-8	few	TRBJ1-5	CASSTGRGRNQPQHF	TGTGCCAGCAGCACCGGCAGGGGGCGCAATCAGCCCCAGCATTTT
-	TRBV18	-	TRBJ2-5	CASSPPYAGTQYF	TGTGCCAGCTCACCACCGTACGCTGGGACCCAGTACTTC
-	TRBV20-1	few	TRBJ1-1	CSAPSQITEAFF	TGCAGTGCTCCGTCCCAGATCACTGAAGCTTTCTTT
-	TRBV29-1	-	TRBJ1-1	CSVGKGVNTEAFF	TGCAGCGTTGGGAAAGGCGTGAACACTGAAGCTTTCTTT
TRBD1	TRBV27	few	TRBJ2-6	CASSLFSGGAGANVLTF	TGTGCCAGCAGTTTATTTTCAGGGGGCGCTGGGGCCAACGTCCTGACTTTC
-	TRBV20-1	many	TRBJ2-3	CSASPILADTQYF	TGCAGTGCTTCCCCGATACTAGCAGATACGCAGTATTTT